A selection of T cell receptor beta chains follows, all from one sample in a study of shared clonotypes between healthy human individuals. Produced via immunoSEQ multiplex PCR; TCRdb's table is partial and in-frame only. The sample shows about 470,000 clones, 70% to 80% of them seen only once. The sample was PBMCs. The source is a woman aged 40-49 years in good health. Some clones in this sample may be carry-over from other donors' samples. CDR3s include the opening cysteine and the closing phenylalanine or tryptophan. Each record gives: D gene, V gene, J gene, clone size, CDR3 DNA, CDR3 protein. The D gene is left open where the match is weak. Size values are once, few and many counts, or a class for expanded clones, and some rows have none.

d_gene: NA
v_gene: TRBV9
j_gene: TRBJ2-6
abundance: NA
CDR3nt: TGTGCCAGCAAGACTTCTGGGGCCAACGTCCTGACTTTC
CDR3aa: CASKTSGANVLTF

d_gene: TRBD2
v_gene: TRBV29-1
j_gene: TRBJ2-5
abundance: once
CDR3nt: TGCAGCGTACATAGACTAGCGGGAGGACCCCAAGAGACCCAGTACTTC
CDR3aa: CSVHRLAGGPQETQYF

d_gene: NA
v_gene: TRBV11-2
j_gene: TRBJ1-2
abundance: NA
CDR3nt: TGTGCCAGCAGCCTTACCCCGACTAACTATGGCTACACCTTC
CDR3aa: CASSLTPTNYGYTF

d_gene: TRBD2
v_gene: TRBV18
j_gene: TRBJ2-5
abundance: NA
CDR3nt: TGTGCCAGCTCACCACCCAGCGGGAGGGCGGGAGAGACCCAGTACTTC
CDR3aa: CASSPPSGRAGETQYF

d_gene: NA
v_gene: TRBV19
j_gene: TRBJ1-4
abundance: NA
CDR3nt: TGTGCCAGTAGTATAGTAGGACAACATAATGAAAAACTGTTTTTT
CDR3aa: CASSIVGQHNEKLFF

d_gene: NA
v_gene: TRBV7-2
j_gene: TRBJ1-5
abundance: NA
CDR3nt: TGTGCCAGCAGCCGAATTAGCAATCAGCCCCAGCATTTT
CDR3aa: CASSRISNQPQHF

d_gene: NA
v_gene: TRBV5-1
j_gene: TRBJ2-2
abundance: NA
CDR3nt: TGCGCCAGCAGCTTGCTGGGGACGAACACCGGGGAGCTGTTTTTT
CDR3aa: CASSLLGTNTGELFF

d_gene: TRBD2
v_gene: TRBV5-4
j_gene: TRBJ2-5
abundance: NA
CDR3nt: TGTGCCAGCAGCCCGCCACCAAGACTAGCGGGAGAGGGAGAGACCCAGTACTTC
CDR3aa: CASSPPPRLAGEGETQYF

d_gene: TRBD1
v_gene: TRBV28
j_gene: TRBJ1-5
abundance: NA
CDR3nt: TGTGCCAGCAGTCCATTACAGGGGGCTAGCAATCAGCCCCAGCATTTT
CDR3aa: CASSPLQGASNQPQHF

d_gene: NA
v_gene: TRBV10-3
j_gene: TRBJ1-5
abundance: NA
CDR3nt: TGTGCCATCAGTGAGACCTTGGGGGGAAGGAGCAATCAGCCCCAGCATTTT
CDR3aa: CAISETLGGRSNQPQHF

d_gene: TRBD1
v_gene: TRBV28
j_gene: TRBJ2-3
abundance: once
CDR3nt: TGTGCCACCCTACCTCTGGACAGGAGCACAGATACGCAGTATTTT
CDR3aa: CATLPLDRSTDTQYF

d_gene: NA
v_gene: TRBV27
j_gene: TRBJ1-3
abundance: once
CDR3nt: TGTGCCAGCAGTTTAGCAAGAGGAAACACCATATATTTT
CDR3aa: CASSLARGNTIYF

d_gene: NA
v_gene: TRBV6-5
j_gene: TRBJ2-7
abundance: NA
CDR3nt: TGTGCCAGCAGTCGAGACAGCTACGAGCAGTACTTC
CDR3aa: CASSRDSYEQYF

d_gene: NA
v_gene: TRBV28
j_gene: TRBJ2-7
abundance: once
CDR3nt: TGTGCCAGCAGTCTAAACAGGGTTTGCGAGCAGTACTTC
CDR3aa: CASSLNRVCEQYF

d_gene: NA
v_gene: TRBV5-1
j_gene: TRBJ2-3
abundance: NA
CDR3nt: TGCGCCAGCAGCTTGGCGGATAGCACAGATACGCAGTATTTT
CDR3aa: CASSLADSTDTQYF

d_gene: NA
v_gene: TRBV2
j_gene: TRBJ2-1
abundance: NA
CDR3nt: TGTGCCAGCAGTGATCAGCCGGGGGCGGATGAGCAGTTCTTC
CDR3aa: CASSDQPGADEQFF

d_gene: NA
v_gene: TRBV19
j_gene: TRBJ2-1
abundance: NA
CDR3nt: TGTGCCAGTAGTAAGAATTCATACAATGAGCAGTTCTTC
CDR3aa: CASSKNSYNEQFF

d_gene: TRBD1
v_gene: TRBV7-2
j_gene: TRBJ1-3
abundance: NA
CDR3nt: TGTGCCAGCAGCTTGTGGGACAGTGGTGGAAACACCATATATTTT
CDR3aa: CASSLWDSGGNTIYF

d_gene: NA
v_gene: TRBV9
j_gene: TRBJ2-3
abundance: NA
CDR3nt: TGTGCCAGCAGCGTAGCCAACGGAGATACGCAGTATTTT
CDR3aa: CASSVANGDTQYF

d_gene: TRBD1
v_gene: TRBV11-2
j_gene: TRBJ1-1
abundance: NA
CDR3nt: TGTGCCAGCAGCCCGGACAGGGGGCTTAACACTGAAGCTTTCTTT
CDR3aa: CASSPDRGLNTEAFF

d_gene: NA
v_gene: TRBV27
j_gene: TRBJ1-1
abundance: NA
CDR3nt: TGTGCCAGCAGCCTCCAGGGGCTGAACACTGAAGCTTTCTTT
CDR3aa: CASSLQGLNTEAFF

d_gene: NA
v_gene: TRBV29-1
j_gene: TRBJ2-7
abundance: many
CDR3nt: TGCAGCGTTGAAGATGGCACCTACGAGCAGTACTTC
CDR3aa: CSVEDGTYEQYF

d_gene: NA
v_gene: TRBV1
j_gene: TRBJ1-5
abundance: NA
CDR3nt: TGCACCAGCCGGGACAGGGGTCAGCCCCAGCATTTT
CDR3aa: CTSRDRGQPQHF

d_gene: TRBD1
v_gene: TRBV2
j_gene: TRBJ1-5
abundance: few
CDR3nt: TGTGCCAGCAGTGGGACAGGGGGCAATCAGCCCCAGCATTTT
CDR3aa: CASSGTGGNQPQHF

d_gene: NA
v_gene: TRBV19
j_gene: TRBJ2-1
abundance: once
CDR3nt: TGTGCCAGTAGTAGATTAGCCCTCCCCTACAATGAGCAGTTCTTC
CDR3aa: CASSRLALPYNEQFF

d_gene: NA
v_gene: TRBV5-4
j_gene: TRBJ1-2
abundance: few
CDR3nt: TGTGCCAGCAGCTTGGACAGTTATGGCTACACCTTC
CDR3aa: CASSLDSYGYTF

d_gene: NA
v_gene: TRBV29-1
j_gene: TRBJ2-3
abundance: NA
CDR3nt: TGCAGCGCGGAATCGGGAGCCGATACGCAGTATTTT
CDR3aa: CSAESGADTQYF

d_gene: NA
v_gene: TRBV23-1
j_gene: TRBJ2-1
abundance: few
CDR3nt: TGCGCCAGCACCCATCCGCGCCAGGGGAACAATGAGCAGTTCTTC
CDR3aa: CASTHPRQGNNEQFF

d_gene: NA
v_gene: TRBV13
j_gene: TRBJ2-3
abundance: NA
CDR3nt: TGTGCCAGCAGCCTCGGACTCAACACAGATACGCAGTATTTT
CDR3aa: CASSLGLNTDTQYF

d_gene: TRBD1
v_gene: TRBV7-9
j_gene: TRBJ1-2
abundance: NA
CDR3nt: TGTGCCAGCAGCGCATACAGGGGGATTAATGGCTACACCTTC
CDR3aa: CASSAYRGINGYTF

d_gene: NA
v_gene: TRBV9
j_gene: TRBJ1-5
abundance: few
CDR3nt: TGTGCCAGCAGCGTAGTTGATTCGGATCAGCCCCAGCATTTT
CDR3aa: CASSVVDSDQPQHF

d_gene: TRBD2
v_gene: TRBV4-3
j_gene: TRBJ2-1
abundance: NA
CDR3nt: TGCGCCAGCAGCCAAAGACTAGCGGGGAGCTCCTACAATGAGCAGTTCTTC
CDR3aa: CASSQRLAGSSYNEQFF

d_gene: NA
v_gene: TRBV30
j_gene: TRBJ2-2
abundance: once
CDR3nt: TGTGCCTGGAGTGAGCTGAACACCGGGGAGCTGTTTTTT
CDR3aa: CAWSELNTGELFF

d_gene: TRBD1
v_gene: TRBV7-9
j_gene: TRBJ1-4
abundance: NA
CDR3nt: TGTGCCAGCAGTCTCACAGGGGCGGGATTCTCTGAACTGTTTTTT
CDR3aa: CASSLTGAGFSELFF

d_gene: TRBD2
v_gene: TRBV6-1
j_gene: TRBJ2-1
abundance: NA
CDR3nt: TGTGCCAGCACGACTAGCGAATACTCCTACAATGAGCAGTTCTTC
CDR3aa: CASTTSEYSYNEQFF

d_gene: NA
v_gene: TRBV29-1
j_gene: TRBJ2-7
abundance: NA
CDR3nt: TGCAGCGTTGCTAATCGGAGCCCCTACGAGCAGTACTTC
CDR3aa: CSVANRSPYEQYF

d_gene: TRBD1
v_gene: TRBV4-3
j_gene: TRBJ1-4
abundance: NA
CDR3nt: TGCGCCAGCAGCCAAGAGGGGACAGGGGCCCGGTATGGTGAAAAACTGTTTTTT
CDR3aa: CASSQEGTGARYGEKLFF

d_gene: NA
v_gene: TRBV27
j_gene: TRBJ2-2
abundance: NA
CDR3nt: TGTGCCAGCAGTTCGACACTAGGGTTCGGGGAGCTGTTTTTT
CDR3aa: CASSSTLGFGELFF

d_gene: NA
v_gene: TRBV19
j_gene: TRBJ1-5
abundance: NA
CDR3nt: TGTGCCAGTAGTAAAAGTCTTTATAGCAATCAGCCCCAGCATTTT
CDR3aa: CASSKSLYSNQPQHF

d_gene: NA
v_gene: TRBV7-9
j_gene: TRBJ1-2
abundance: NA
CDR3nt: TGTGCCAGCAGCTTACCAGACAGGCCCCAGGGCTACACCTTC
CDR3aa: CASSLPDRPQGYTF

d_gene: TRBD1
v_gene: TRBV9
j_gene: TRBJ1-3
abundance: NA
CDR3nt: TGTGCCAGCAGCGCAAGGACAGGGGGGGTTGACACCATATATTTT
CDR3aa: CASSARTGGVDTIYF

d_gene: NA
v_gene: TRBV5-4
j_gene: TRBJ2-3
abundance: NA
CDR3nt: TGTGCCAGCAGCCCCCCGGGGTGGGATACGCAGTATTTT
CDR3aa: CASSPPGWDTQYF

d_gene: TRBD1
v_gene: TRBV30
j_gene: TRBJ1-6
abundance: NA
CDR3nt: TGTGCCTGGCGCGGGGACAGGGATTTCTTTGGCTCCTATAATTCACCCCTCCACTTT
CDR3aa: CAWRGDRDFFGSYNSPLHF

d_gene: TRBD2
v_gene: TRBV5-4
j_gene: TRBJ2-3
abundance: NA
CDR3nt: TGTGCCAGCAGCTTGGTGGCGGGAGGAGGTGTAGATACGCAGTATTTT
CDR3aa: CASSLVAGGGVDTQYF

d_gene: NA
v_gene: TRBV27
j_gene: TRBJ2-1
abundance: NA
CDR3nt: TGTGCCAGCAGTTTATCGGGAGATTGGTACAATGAGCAGTTCTTC
CDR3aa: CASSLSGDWYNEQFF

d_gene: NA
v_gene: TRBV28
j_gene: TRBJ2-5
abundance: NA
CDR3nt: TGTGCCAGCAGTTTATTAGCAGGGGCTTGGTTAGAGACCCAGTACTTC
CDR3aa: CASSLLAGAWLETQYF

d_gene: NA
v_gene: TRBV2
j_gene: TRBJ2-3
abundance: NA
CDR3nt: TGTGCCAGCAGGAACCGGGCTAGCGAAAGCACAGATACGCAGTATTTT
CDR3aa: CASRNRASESTDTQYF

d_gene: NA
v_gene: TRBV5-4
j_gene: TRBJ2-3
abundance: NA
CDR3nt: TGTGCCAGCAGCGGCCCGGGACAAGATACGCAGTATTTT
CDR3aa: CASSGPGQDTQYF

d_gene: NA
v_gene: TRBV28
j_gene: TRBJ1-2
abundance: NA
CDR3nt: TGTGCCAGCAACTCAGCCAATAGAAACTATGGCTACACCTTC
CDR3aa: CASNSANRNYGYTF

d_gene: NA
v_gene: TRBV11-2
j_gene: TRBJ2-1
abundance: NA
CDR3nt: TGTGCCAGTAAAGTGGCTCTGACCATCAATGAGCAGTTCTTC
CDR3aa: CASKVALTINEQFF

d_gene: NA
v_gene: TRBV6-1
j_gene: TRBJ1-5
abundance: NA
CDR3nt: TGTGCCAGCAGTGACACCCTGGGACGGGGGTGGGAACAGCCCCAGCATTTT
CDR3aa: CASSDTLGRGWEQPQHF

d_gene: TRBD1
v_gene: TRBV6-4
j_gene: TRBJ1-1
abundance: few
CDR3nt: TGTGCCAGCAGTCGGGACAGGGGAGCTGAAGCTTTCTTT
CDR3aa: CASSRDRGAEAFF

d_gene: NA
v_gene: TRBV30
j_gene: TRBJ1-6
abundance: NA
CDR3nt: TGTGCCTGGACCAAGAGGGGACGGTGGAATTCACCCCTCCACTTT
CDR3aa: CAWTKRGRWNSPLHF

d_gene: TRBD1
v_gene: TRBV5-1
j_gene: TRBJ1-4
abundance: NA
CDR3nt: TGCGCCAGCAGCCCCCCTGGAGGGGGCAGAGAAAAACTGTTTTTT
CDR3aa: CASSPPGGGREKLFF

d_gene: TRBD2
v_gene: TRBV27
j_gene: TRBJ2-1
abundance: NA
CDR3nt: TGTGCCAGCAAGGGACTAGCGGGCCCGACCTGGGACAATGAGCAGTTCTTC
CDR3aa: CASKGLAGPTWDNEQFF